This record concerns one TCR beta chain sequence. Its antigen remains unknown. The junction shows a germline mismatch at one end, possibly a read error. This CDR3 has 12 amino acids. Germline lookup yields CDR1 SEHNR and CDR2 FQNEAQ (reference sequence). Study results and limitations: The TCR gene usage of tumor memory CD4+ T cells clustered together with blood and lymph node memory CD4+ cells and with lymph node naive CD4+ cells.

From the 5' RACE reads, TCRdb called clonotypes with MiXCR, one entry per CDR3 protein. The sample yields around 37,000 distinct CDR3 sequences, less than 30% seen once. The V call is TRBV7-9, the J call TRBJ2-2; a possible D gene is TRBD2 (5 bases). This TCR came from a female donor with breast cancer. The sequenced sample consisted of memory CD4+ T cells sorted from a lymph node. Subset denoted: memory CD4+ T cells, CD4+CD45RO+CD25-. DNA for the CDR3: TGTGCCAACCGGGAAGTCGCCGGGGAGCTGTCTTTT. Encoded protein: CANREVAGELSF.